The source of this T cell receptor beta chain is a study of CD8 T cells in Susac syndrome. The germline gives CDR1 DFQATT, CDR2 SNEGSKA (reference sequence). CDR3 length: 11 amino acids. Trimming cost V 5 bases and J 3 bases, with 7 bases left between them. About 0.45 to 1 ug RNA was reverse transcribed with random hexamers. TCRdb re-derived calls from the immunoSEQ multiplex PCR reads in MiXCR, one entry per CDR3 protein. The sample records approximately 150,000 distinct CDR3 sequences, about 95% being singletons. The sequencing input was CD4+ T cells from PBMCs. This sequence joins TRBV20-1 and TRBJ1-2; D remains unclear. The TCR was taken from a human donor with multiple sclerosis. In nucleotides, the CDR3 is TGCAGTGCTGAGGTTGACTATGGCTACACCTTC. It encodes CSAEVDYGYTF.